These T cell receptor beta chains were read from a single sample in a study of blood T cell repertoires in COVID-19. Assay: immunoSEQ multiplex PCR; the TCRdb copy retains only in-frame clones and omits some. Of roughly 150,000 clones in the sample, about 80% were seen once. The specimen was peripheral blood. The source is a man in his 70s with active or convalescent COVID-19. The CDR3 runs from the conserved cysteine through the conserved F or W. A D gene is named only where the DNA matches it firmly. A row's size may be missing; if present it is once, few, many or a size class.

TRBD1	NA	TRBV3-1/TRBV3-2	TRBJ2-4	TGTGCCAGCAGCCGACGGACAGGGAGGCAAAACATTCAGTACTTC	CASSRRTGRQNIQYF
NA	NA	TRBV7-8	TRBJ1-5	TGTGCCAGCAGCTTTCGCAGCGATAATCAGCCCCAGCATTTT	CASSFRSDNQPQHF
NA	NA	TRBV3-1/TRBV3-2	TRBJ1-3	TGTGCCAGCAGCCAAGGCCAGCGGGGGCGTATTGGAAACACCATATATTTT	CASSQGQRGRIGNTIYF
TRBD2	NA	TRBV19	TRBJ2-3	TGTGCCAGTAGTCCCCGGGTGAGCGGGAGCGCAGATACGCAGTATTTT	CASSPRVSGSADTQYF
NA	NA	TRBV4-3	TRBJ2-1	TGCGCCAGCAGCCAAGATCTCCGCTCGAGCTCCTACAATGAGCAGTTCTTC	CASSQDLRSSSYNEQFF
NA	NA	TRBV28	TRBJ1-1	TGTGCCAGCAGCGCGTCCGGTGTGGCGAGGAGGAACACTGAAGCTTTCTTT	CASSASGVARRNTEAFF
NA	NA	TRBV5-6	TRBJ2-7	TGTGCCAGCACCCGCCGGGGAACCGCTCGCCTCATCGTTTTGTACGAGCAGTACTTC	CASTRRGTARLIVLYEQYF
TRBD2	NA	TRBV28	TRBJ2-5	TGTGCCAGCAGTGCCACGGGGGGGGAGGAGACCCAGTACTTC	CASSATGGEETQYF
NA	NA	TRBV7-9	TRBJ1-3	TGTGCCAGCAGCTACGGTTCGAGCTCTGGAAACACCATATATTTT	CASSYGSSSGNTIYF
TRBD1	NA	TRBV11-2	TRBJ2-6	TGTGCCATTCTACTAATGGGACAGGGCTACTCTGGGGCCAACGTCCTGACTTTC	CAILLMGQGYSGANVLTF
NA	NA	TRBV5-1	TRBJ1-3	TGCGCCAGCAGCTCGGGGAGTTCTGGAAACACCATATATTTT	CASSSGSSGNTIYF
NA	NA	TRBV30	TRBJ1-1	TGTGCCTGGAGCCAAGGGGCTGAAGCTTTCTTT	CAWSQGAEAFF
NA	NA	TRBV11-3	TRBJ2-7	TGTGCCAGCAGCTTAAGGGGGGGCTCCTACGAGCAGTACTTC	CASSLRGGSYEQYF
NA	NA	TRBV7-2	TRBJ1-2	TGTGCCAGCAGCTTAGCCTTGCGCGGCGGCTACACCTTC	CASSLALRGGYTF
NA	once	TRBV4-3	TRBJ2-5	TGCGCCAGCAGCCAAAGGGGGGGAGAGACCCAGTACTTC	CASSQRGGETQYF
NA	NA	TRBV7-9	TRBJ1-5	TGTGCCAGCAGTTTTTCTGATCAGCCCCAGCATTTT	CASSFSDQPQHF
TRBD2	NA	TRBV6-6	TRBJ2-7	TGTGCCAGCAATCTAGCGGGAGGATACGAGCAGTACTTC	CASNLAGGYEQYF
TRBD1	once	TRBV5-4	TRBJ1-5	TGTGCCAGCAGCTCCGGGACAGGGTTGGATCAGCCCCAGCATTTT	CASSSGTGLDQPQHF